This T cell receptor (beta chain) was retrieved from a study of T-cell memory formation after mild COVID-19. This CDR3 spans 13 amino acids. V lost 6 bases and J lost 8, with 16 bases in between. Constant-segment primers and 5'RACE yielded cDNA libraries for TCR alpha and TCR beta, each carrying sample barcodes and UMIs. TCRdb ran MiXCR on the 5' RACE reads and lists one entry per CDR3 protein. The table includes about 90,000 distinct CDR3 sequences, about 14% detected once. About this clonotype: The antigen is unknown.

Study-wide findings and caveats: Pre-infection memory carried some responding clones, suggesting that cross-reactive memory joined.

The sample was PBMCs or a T cell subset sorted from them (not recorded which). The V and J genes are TRBV12-3 or TRBV12-4 and TRBJ1-1; no firm D call. The sequence came from a man aged 18 to 30 who had mild COVID-19 (a few samples of this study predate the infection). Cell type and time point are not known. The CDR3 here is CASSPEAIREAFF. The CDR3 region has the DNA TGTGCCAGCAGCCCTGAGGCGATTAGGGAAGCTTTCTTT.